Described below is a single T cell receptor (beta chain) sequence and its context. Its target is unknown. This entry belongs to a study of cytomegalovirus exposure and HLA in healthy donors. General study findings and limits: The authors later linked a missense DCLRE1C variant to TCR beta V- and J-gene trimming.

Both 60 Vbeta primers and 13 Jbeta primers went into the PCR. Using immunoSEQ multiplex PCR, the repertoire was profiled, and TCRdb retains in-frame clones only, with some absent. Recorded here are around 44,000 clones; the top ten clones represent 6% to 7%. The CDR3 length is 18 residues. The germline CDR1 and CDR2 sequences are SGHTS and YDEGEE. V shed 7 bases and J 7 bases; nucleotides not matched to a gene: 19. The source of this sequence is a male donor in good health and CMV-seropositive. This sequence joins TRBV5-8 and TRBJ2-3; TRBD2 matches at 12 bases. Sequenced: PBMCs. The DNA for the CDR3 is TGTGCCAGCCGAACGTTCTGGTTGGCTAGCGGGGGGGCTAATACGCAGTATTTT. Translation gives CASRTFWLASGGANTQYF.